Below are 21 T cell receptor beta chains sequenced from a single sample in a study of cytomegalovirus exposure and HLA in healthy donors. Researchers ran the PCR with 60 Vbeta and 13 Jbeta primers. The repertoire was sequenced with immunoSEQ multiplex PCR; TCRdb's copy has only in-frame clones and lacks some. The sample includes fewer than 85,000 clones, about 78% of them seen just once. Input material: PBMCs. These receptors originate from a woman in her forties in good health and CMV-seropositive.

The chain couples TRBV9 to TRBJ1-4, with D hard to call. CDR1 and CDR2 (germline): SGDLS, YYNGEE. The CDR3 covers 14 residues. V lost 3 bases and J 1 base, leaving 7 bases between the germline ends. The CDR3 spells CASSDPRTNEKLFF. As DNA, the CDR3 is TGTGCCAGCAGCGATCCCAGAACTAATGAAAAACTGTTTTTT.

This chain joins TRBV5-1 and TRBJ2-7; D possibly corresponds to TRBD1 (6 bases). The CDR3 extends over 15 amino acids. Trimming shortened V by 4 bases and J by 5 bases, and 19 bases separated the two germline ends. Looked up from germline, CDR1 is SGHRS and CDR2 is YFSETQ. CDR3 region: CASSKQGVPPDEQYF. In DNA, the CDR3 is TGCGCCAGCAGCAAACAGGGAGTCCCCCCTGACGAGCAGTACTTC.

CDR3 protein: CAWRTTWGYTF. The CDR3 DNA reads as TGTGCCTGGAGGACAACGTGGGGCTACACCTTC. This sequence joins TRBV30 and TRBJ1-2; D is uncertain. Germline values: CDR1 GTSNPN, CDR2 SVGIG (reference sequence). The CDR3 runs to 11 residues. Trimming pared 3 bases from V and 8 bases from J, leaving 10 bases between. Based on the CDR3 plus reference TRBV30 and TRBJ1-2, the full variable domain is SQTIHQWPATLVQPVGSPLSLECTVEGTSNPNLYWYRQAAGRGLQLLFYSVGIGQISSEVPQNLSASRPQDRQFILSSKKLLLSDSGFYLCAWRTTWGYTFGSGTRLTVV.

The chain combines TRBV7-9 with TRBJ2-1, with a weak D call TRBD2 (6 bases). From germline, CDR1 is SEHNR and CDR2 FQNEAQ (reference sequence). Trimming left V 2 bases short and J 2 bases short, with 13 bases between. The CDR3 has 16 amino acids. The DNA for the CDR3 is TGTGCCAGCAGCTTATCGCTGTCGGGGGCCTACAATGAGCAGTTCTTC. Translated: CASSLSLSGAYNEQFF.

The chain recombines TRBV19 with TRBJ1-1, with D maybe TRBD1 (5 bases). This CDR3 has 14 amino acids. Germline V CDR1 and CDR2: LNHDA, SQIVND (reference sequence). Trimming shortened V by 3 bases and J by 3 bases, and 11 bases separated the two germline ends. For the CDR3, the DNA is TGTGCCAGTAGTATGGGGCGGAAATACACTGAAGCTTTCTTT. Translating it yields CASSMGRKYTEAFF.

This clone has a count of ten or more. The rearrangement links TRBV6-5 to TRBJ2-5, with 13 bases identical to TRBD2. V gave up 0 bases and J gave up 3 bases; unmatched junction bases: 1. Germline V gives CDR1 MNHEY, CDR2 SVGAGI. CDR3 size: 16 residues. The CDR3 spells CASSYSGTSGEETQYF. The CDR3 nucleotides read TGTGCCAGCAGTTACTCGGGGACTAGCGGGGAAGAGACCCAGTACTTC.

This clone was found a few times. The chain recombines TRBV6-5 with TRBJ1-2; D possibly corresponds to TRBD1 (6 bases). V was clipped by 4 bases and J by 5 bases, with 17 bases between them. The CDR3 spans 15 residues. CDR1 and CDR2 from the germline V gene are MNHEY and SVGAGI. CDR3 region: CASSLQGNAWYGYTF. In DNA, the CDR3 is TGTGCCAGCAGTTTACAGGGTAACGCTTGGTATGGCTACACCTTC.

In its sample, this clone was seen a few times. The chain uses TRBV11-3 and TRBJ2-5, with 12 bases that match TRBD2. V was pared by 5 bases and J by 2 bases, with 6 bases of the junction left unmatched. This CDR3 comprises 16 residues. Germline-derived CDR1 and CDR2 are SGHNT and YENEEA. As DNA, the CDR3 is TGTGCCAGCAGCCGAGGGACTAGCGGGCGTCAAGAGACCCAGTACTTC. Translating it yields CASSRGTSGRQETQYF.

The V gene is TRBV6-1, the J gene TRBJ1-5; D is unclear. The CDR3 consists of 13 residues. Per germline, CDR1 MNHNS and CDR2 SASEGT. Trimming pared 8 bases from V and 1 base from J, leaving 9 bases between. The CDR3 sequence is CASREPSNQPQHF. The DNA of the CDR3 is TGTGCCAGCCGAGAACCAAGCAATCAGCCCCAGCATTTT.

The chain has TRBV2 and TRBJ2-7, with 8 nucleotides matching TRBD1. This CDR3 has 14 residues. Germline V gene data show CDR1 as SNHLY and CDR2 as FYNNEI. Germline trimming cut 7 bases from V and 0 bases from J; bases unmatched to any gene: 5. CDR3 nucleotides: TGTGCCAGCACTGGGGACAGGACCTCCTACGAGCAGTACTTC. Translating it yields CASTGDRTSYEQYF.

This chain links TRBV6-6 with TRBJ2-3; D is unclear. Per germline, CDR1 MNHNY and CDR2 SVGAGI (reference sequence). The V end lost 0 bases, the J end lost 4 bases, and 11 bases lay between the germline ends. CDR3 length equals 15 residues. CDR3 sequence: CASSYSIDFADTQYF. CDR3 DNA: TGTGCCAGCAGTTACTCTATAGATTTCGCAGATACGCAGTATTTT.

J is TRBJ2-5 and V is TRBV11-2, with a weak D call TRBD1 (7 bases). CDR3 length: 16 residues. V lost 0 bases and J lost 5, with 16 bases in between. Germline CDR1 reads SGHAT; CDR2 reads FQNNGV. The CDR3 protein is CASSLDRGVLRETQYF. CDR3 coding DNA: TGTGCCAGCAGCTTAGACAGGGGGGTCCTAAGGGAGACCCAGTACTTC.

The V call is TRBV29-1, the J call TRBJ1-2; D ambiguous. Germline values: CDR1 SQVTM, CDR2 ANQGSEA. CDR3 length: 13 residues. Trimming removed 3 bases from V and 4 bases from J, with 12 bases in between. CDR3 amino acids: CSVDIASGYGYTF. The CDR3 bases are TGCAGCGTTGATATAGCTTCGGGCTATGGCTACACCTTC. The full variable domain, its missing parts supplied by reference TRBV29-1 and TRBJ1-2, is SAVISQKPSRDICQRGTSLTIQCQVDSQVTMMFWYRQQPGQSLTLIATANQGSEATYESGFVIDKFPISRPNLTFSTLTVSNMSPEDSSIYLCSVDIASGYGYTFGSGTRLTVV.

This clone showed up just a few times. J is TRBJ1-1 and V is TRBV7-9; possible D gene TRBD1, 5 bases. Germline loops: CDR1 SEHNR, CDR2 FQNEAQ (reference sequence). The ends were cut back, 5 bases at V and 6 bases at J, with 13 bases in the middle. This CDR3 is 13 amino acids long. CDR3: CASSALGGAEAFF. The CDR3 region has the DNA TGTGCCAGCAGCGCGCTCGGGGGAGCTGAAGCTTTCTTT.

The table lists this clone with a few counts. The gene calls are TRBV12-5 and TRBJ2-1; 15 bases match TRBD2. V was pared by 4 bases and J by 2 bases, with 18 bases of the junction left unmatched. The CDR3 consists of 22 residues. The germline gives CDR1 LGHNT, CDR2 FRNRAP. The CDR3 spells CASGSRLIPGLAGGRAYNEQFF. In DNA form, the CDR3 reads TGTGCTAGTGGTTCCCGCCTGATTCCGGGACTAGCGGGGGGCCGGGCCTACAATGAGCAGTTCTTC.

This chain joins TRBV27 and TRBJ1-5; 11 bases map to TRBD1. V was pared by 6 bases and J by 6 bases, with 4 bases of the junction left unmatched. The CDR3 covers 14 residues. In germline, CDR1 is MNHEY, CDR2 SMNVEV (reference sequence). The CDR3 sequence: CASSLGTGGQPQHF. CDR3 DNA: TGTGCCAGCAGCTTAGGGACAGGGGGTCAGCCCCAGCATTTT.

This clone was picked up a small number of times. The chain links TRBV5-1 to TRBJ1-4; 9 bases are a match to TRBD1. Germline-derived CDR1 and CDR2 are SGHRS and YFSETQ. V was pared by 3 bases and J by 3 bases, with 9 bases of the junction left unmatched. The CDR3 has 17 residues. CDR3 region: CASSSGDREFPNEKLFF. The CDR3 coding sequence is TGCGCCAGCAGCTCGGGGGACAGGGAGTTCCCTAATGAAAAACTGTTTTTT. The full variable domain, rest sourced from reference TRBV5-1 and TRBJ1-4, is KAGVTQTPRYLIKTRGQQVTLSCSPISGHRSVSWYQQTPGQGLQFLFEYFSETQRNKGNFPGRFSGRQFSNSRSEMNVSTLELGDSALYLCASSSGDREFPNEKLFFGSGTQLSVL.

The chain uses TRBV5-1 and TRBJ1-4; perhaps TRBD1 as D (6 bases). The V and J ends lost 0 bases and 7 bases respectively, with 13 bases between them. The CDR3 sequence is 15 residues long. Germline V gene sequence: CDR1 SGHRS, CDR2 YFSETQ. The CDR3 DNA is TGCGCCAGCAGCTTGGAAGCGCCGGACAGTGAAAAACTGTTTTTT. It specifies CASSLEAPDSEKLFF.

The chain combines TRBV14 with TRBJ1-4; 9 nucleotides align to TRBD1. With V trimmed by 3 bases and J by 5 bases, 7 bases remained unmatched. Germline V gene data show CDR1 as SGHDN and CDR2 as FVKESK. CDR3 length: 16 amino acids. CDR3 sequence (DNA): TGTGCCAGCAGCCACCTTGGAGGGACAGGGAATGAAAAACTGTTTTTT. This gives the protein CASSHLGGTGNEKLFF.

The CDR3 sequence: CAYEQGLGIQYF. The CDR3 DNA is TGTGCCTACGAACAGGGCTTGGGCATTCAGTACTTC. This chain uses TRBV30 with TRBJ2-4; possibly TRBD1 for D (6 bases). Germline CDR1 reads GTSNPN; CDR2 reads SVGIG (reference sequence). This CDR3 has 12 residues. V lost 7 bases and J lost 9, with 16 bases in between.

Only a few counts were recorded for this clone. V and J are TRBV10-3 and TRBJ1-5, with D possibly matching TRBD1 (5 bases). The germline CDR1 and CDR2 sequences are ENHRY and SYGVKD. The CDR3 totals 12 residues. V was shortened by 3 bases and J by 5 bases, with 5 bases between the two germline ends. CDR3 coding DNA: TGTGCCATCAGTGACAGGGATCAGCCCCAGCATTTT. Translating gives CAISDRDQPQHF.